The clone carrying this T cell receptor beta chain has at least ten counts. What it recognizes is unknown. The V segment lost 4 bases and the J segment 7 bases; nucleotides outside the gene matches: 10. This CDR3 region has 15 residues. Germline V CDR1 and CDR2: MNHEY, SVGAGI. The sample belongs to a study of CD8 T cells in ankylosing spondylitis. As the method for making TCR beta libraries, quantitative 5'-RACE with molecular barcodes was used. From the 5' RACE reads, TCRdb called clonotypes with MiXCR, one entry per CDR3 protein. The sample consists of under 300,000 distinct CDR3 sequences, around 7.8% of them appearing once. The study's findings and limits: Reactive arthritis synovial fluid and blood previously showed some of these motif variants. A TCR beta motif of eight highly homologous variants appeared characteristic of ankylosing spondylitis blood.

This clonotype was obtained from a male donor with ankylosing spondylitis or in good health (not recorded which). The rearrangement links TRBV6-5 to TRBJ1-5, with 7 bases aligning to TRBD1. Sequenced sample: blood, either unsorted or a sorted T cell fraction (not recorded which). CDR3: CASSLQDRRLQPQHF. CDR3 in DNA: TGTGCCAGCAGTTTACAGGACAGGAGGTTGCAGCCCCAGCATTTT.